These 9 T cell receptor beta chains share one sample of origin, sequenced in a study of CD8 T cells in ankylosing spondylitis. These TCRs are of unknown antigen specificity. TCRdb reprocessed the 5' RACE reads with MiXCR, giving one entry per CDR3 protein. The sample lists 750,000 to 850,000 distinct CDR3 sequences; approximately 12% were seen once. Whole-study findings and limits: Blood from ankylosing spondylitis patients appeared to carry a characteristic roughly 8-variant TCR beta motif.

The sample comprised blood, either unsorted or a sorted T cell fraction (not recorded which). These receptors were taken from a male donor with ankylosing spondylitis.

This clonotype was seen a few times. J is TRBJ2-2 and V is TRBV18; D remains unclear. Trimming shortened V by 2 bases and J by 7 bases, and 11 bases separated the two germline ends. The germline CDR1 and CDR2 sequences are KGHSH and LQKENI. The CDR3 length is 14 residues. The CDR3 DNA sequence: TGTGCCAGCTCACCAGGCAGCCAAAACGGGGAGCTGTTTTTT. It specifies CASSPGSQNGELFF.

This clonotype was counted a few times. The chain has TRBV19 and TRBJ1-5; D may be TRBD1 (5 bases). Germline CDR1 reads LNHDA; CDR2 reads SQIVND (reference sequence). With 6 bases removed from V and 0 bases from J, the gap between germline ends came to 18 bases. The CDR3 runs 17 residues. The CDR3 loop reads CASSPKGADYSNQPQHF. For the CDR3, the DNA is TGTGCCAGTAGCCCCAAAGGGGCGGATTATAGCAATCAGCCCCAGCATTTT.

This clonotype was observed at least ten times. The J gene is TRBJ2-2, the V gene TRBV6-5; tentatively, D is TRBD1 (5 bases). With 2 bases removed from V and 5 bases from J, the gap between germline ends came to 9 bases. Germline assignment: CDR1 MNHEY and CDR2 SVGAGI. The CDR3 length is 14 residues. The CDR3 region has the DNA TGTGCCAGCAGTTACAGGGGAAAAACCGGGGAGCTGTTTTTT. Translating it yields CASSYRGKTGELFF.

V gene TRBV20-1 combines with J gene TRBJ1-5; D is uncertain. The V gene lost 6 bases and the J gene lost 2 bases, with 20 bases spanning the gap. Per the germline V gene, CDR1 is DFQATT and CDR2 is SNEGSKA (reference sequence). The CDR3 loop spans 16 amino acids. The CDR3 nucleotides are TGCAGTGCCAGGAAGGGCGGAGTGGACCGCAATCAGCCCCAGCATTTT. Amino acid sequence: CSARKGGVDRNQPQHF.

This clonotype came up a few times. The J gene is TRBJ1-6, the V gene TRBV5-1; D is perhaps TRBD1 (6 bases). The CDR3 has 15 residues. With 0 bases removed from V and 10 bases from J, the gap between germline ends came to 14 bases. Germline CDR1 reads SGHRS; CDR2 reads YFSETQ. The CDR3 reads CASSLALRGQSPLHF. CDR3 coding DNA: TGCGCCAGCAGCTTGGCGCTCAGGGGCCAATCACCCCTCCACTTT.

This clonotype was counted ten times or more. V usage is TRBV7-2 and J usage is TRBJ2-3; D is unclear. CDR3 length: 15 amino acids. Deletions cut 5 bases from V and 1 base from J, with 13 bases between. Germline lookup yields CDR1 SGHTA and CDR2 FQGNSA. Written as DNA, the CDR3 is TGTGCCAGCAGCCGTCGAACACCGCGCACAGATACGCAGTATTTT. This encodes CASSRRTPRTDTQYF. The full variable domain, with the rest looked up from reference TRBV7-2 and TRBJ2-3, is GAGVSQSPSNKVTEKGKDVELRCDPISGHTALYWYRQSLGQGLEFLIYFQGNSAPDKSGLPSDRFSAERTGGSVSTLTIQRTQQEDSAVYLCASSRRTPRTDTQYFGPGTRLTVL.

This clonotype was counted many times. This chain connects TRBV5-1 to TRBJ2-1, with TRBD1 matching 8 bases. In germline, CDR1 is SGHRS, CDR2 YFSETQ. With V trimmed by 4 bases and J by 11 bases, 14 bases remained unmatched. This CDR3 region has 15 residues. Written as DNA, the CDR3 is TGCGCCAGCAGCGGAATTCGAGACAGGGGCGTAAAGCAGTTCTTC. It encodes CASSGIRDRGVKQFF.

This clonotype was detected ten times or more. The V gene is TRBV12-3 or TRBV12-4, the J gene TRBJ2-3; no clear D gene. V was trimmed by 4 bases and J by 4 bases, leaving 9 bases between them. The CDR3 totals 13 residues. For the CDR3, the DNA is TGTGCCAGCAGTTCCAACATCCCAGATACGCAGTATTTT. Translation: CASSSNIPDTQYF.

This rearrangement joins TRBV9 to TRBJ2-3, with TRBD1 matching over 7 bases. The V gene end was trimmed by 4 bases and the J gene end by 11 bases; junction bases not matched to a gene: 13. The CDR3 contains 14 residues. CDR1 SGDLS and CDR2 YYNGEE come from the germline V gene. CDR3 bases: TGTGCCAGCAGCCCCATGGACAGGTCCCAGGAGCAGTATTTT. This translates into CASSPMDRSQEQYF. Supplemented by reference TRBV9 and TRBJ2-3, the full variable domain reads DSGVTQTPKHLITATGQRVTLRCSPRSGDLSVYWYQQSLDQGLQFLIQYYNGEERAKGNILERFSAQQFPDLHSELNLSSLELGDSALYFCASSPMDRSQEQYFGPGTRLTVL.